This TCR beta chain came from a study of blood T cell repertoires in COVID-19 (dated by TCRdb to the early 2020s). In terms of the full investigation: The collaborator samples originated in the United States, Italy and Spain and spanned the acute and convalescent phases of COVID-19. Where available, HLA class I and class II types were taken from metadata supplied by the sample provider and were not determined by assay-based typing. A freely available public database, intended as a resource for researchers studying the immune response to SARS-CoV-2, is where the repertoires were released. A de-identified subject ID, COVID-19 status, age in years and sex were almost always included in the sample metadata. The prospective study material was composed of cDNA or gDNA derived from T cells, B-cell-depleted T cells, or PBMCs. Subjects who had been exposed to COVID-19, were actively infected with it, or had recovered from it provided the deeply sampled blood TCRbeta repertoires that made up the dataset. The samples were drawn from two sources: the first 160 participants of the ongoing ImmuneRACE study, and 1,200 or so subjects contributed by 6 global collaborators. Points the paper makes about the study in general: The amount of clinical and demographic metadata varied by source and participant and was provided uncurated.

The CDR3 covers 20 residues, taking in both the cysteine and the phenylalanine. Only the CDR3 region is kept as DNA, spanning 60 bases read in frame from base 1. V lost 7 bases and J lost 6 bases, and the count of bases not matched to a germline gene is 24. TCRbeta CDR3 regions were amplified from genomic DNA by means of the immunoSEQ Assay, a bias-controlled multiplex PCR. Per the authors' processing: The number of nucleated cells in each sample was estimated from the amplification of reference gene primers within the assay. Sequence reads were collapsed and filtered to measure the absolute abundance of every unique TCRbeta CDR3 rearrangement. For each sample, productive Simpson clonality was calculated as the square root of Simpson's diversity index across productive rearrangements. TCRdb's version of the immuneACCESS table is confined to in-frame rearrangements and falls short of the full clone set. An unresolved V gene accounts for under half of the shortfall where checked; the remainder is of unknown origin. V and J calls plus clone size are reproduced from that table; the DNA served to infer D and trimming. The sample table holds some 150,000 clones, of which about 86% were seen once. Together, the top ten hold approximately 8.7% of the sample.

This clone has a handful of counts. Its binding antigen is unknown. It has no much larger one-base neighbor in the sample; base qualities were not kept. Each collaborating institution followed its own protocols to collect whole blood in K2EDTA tubes. For TCRbeta analysis, collaborators shipped samples in one of three forms: frozen whole blood, isolated PBMCs, or DNA extracted from either of those sample types. The chain was built from TRBV6-7 and TRBJ1-5; 10 bases in between match TRBD1. TRBV6-7 counts as an open reading frame of uncertain function. The sequence was collected from a woman in her fifties or sixties with active or convalescent COVID-19. The specimen sequenced was peripheral blood. The bases read TGTGCCAGCAATCTGAGCCAGGTAGGGACCGGGACAGGGGTAACTCAGCCCCAGCATTTT. Its product reads: CASNLSQVGTGTGVTQPQHF.